What follows is one T cell receptor beta chain and its context. The sample belongs to a study of blood T cell repertoires in COVID-19. Across the study: The United States, Italy and Spain provided the acute and convalescent COVID-19 samples. Sample material is recorded as cDNA or gDNA derived from T cells, B-cell-depleted T cells, or PBMCs.

The CDR3 totals 14 residues. The germline V gene has CDR1 GTSNPN and CDR2 SVGIG (reference sequence). Trimming removed 5 bases from V and 5 bases from J, with 15 bases in between. As handled by the study authors: Amplification with reference gene primers provided the estimates of nucleated cell counts. The table came from immunoSEQ multiplex PCR; TCRdb's copy has only in-frame clones and leaves some out. That table supplies the V and J calls and clone size; D and trimming were determined from the DNA. The sample has about 120,000 clones, around nine tenths seen once. The clonotype was recovered from a man aged 60-69 years with COVID-19, enrolled during active disease. This chain connects TRBV30 to TRBJ1-4; no reliable D call. Sequenced input: peripheral blood. The CDR3 coding sequence is TGTGCCTGGGGGTTGGGGAGGGTGAATGAAAAACTGTTTTTT. Translation: CAWGLGRVNEKLFF. The variable domain in full, with the rest retrieved from reference TRBV30 and TRBJ1-4, is SQTIHQWPATLVQPVGSPLSLECTVEGTSNPNLYWYRQAAGRGLQLLFYSVGIGQISSEVPQNLSASRPQDRQFILSSKKLLLSDSGFYLCAWGLGRVNEKLFFGSGTQLSVL.